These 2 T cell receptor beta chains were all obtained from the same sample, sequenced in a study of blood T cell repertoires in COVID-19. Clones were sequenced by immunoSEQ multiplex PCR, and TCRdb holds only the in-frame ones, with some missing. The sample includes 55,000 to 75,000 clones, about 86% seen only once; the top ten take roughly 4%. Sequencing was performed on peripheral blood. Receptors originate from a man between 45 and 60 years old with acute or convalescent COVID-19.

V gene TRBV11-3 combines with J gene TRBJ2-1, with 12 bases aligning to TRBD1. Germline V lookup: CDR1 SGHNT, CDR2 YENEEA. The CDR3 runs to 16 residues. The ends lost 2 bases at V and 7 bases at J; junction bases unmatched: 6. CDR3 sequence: CASSLRGQGATNEQFF. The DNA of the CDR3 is TGTGCCAGCAGCTTACGGGGACAGGGGGCAACTAATGAGCAGTTCTTC. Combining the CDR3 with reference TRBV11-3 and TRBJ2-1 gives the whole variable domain EAGVVQSPRYKIIEKKQPVAFWCNPISGHNTLYWYLQNLGQGPELLIRYENEEAVDDSQLPKDRFSAERLKGVDSTLKIQPAELGDSAVYLCASSLRGQGATNEQFFGPGTRLTVL.

CDR3: CASSNPQSPQHF. CDR3 nucleotides: TGTGCCAGTAGTAACCCACAGTCGCCCCAGCATTTT. This sequence joins TRBV19 and TRBJ1-5; no reliable D call. Germline loops: CDR1 LNHDA, CDR2 SQIVND (reference sequence). Between the trimmed V and J ends, which lost 4 bases and 9 bases, there was a span of 10 bases. The CDR3 runs 12 residues.